This T cell receptor (beta chain) was documented in a study of shared clonotypes between healthy human individuals. Generated by immunoSEQ multiplex PCR, the TCRdb table keeps only in-frame clones and is missing some. Of about 680,000 clones in the sample, roughly nine tenths are singletons; the top ten hold roughly 22%. CDR1 MGHRA and CDR2 YSYEKL come from the germline V gene. V lost 1 base, J lost 1 base, and 7 bases lay in between. CDR3 length equals 14 residues. Cells designated naive CD8 were CD45RO-negative and were positively selected for CCR7, with terminally differentiated effector memory CD45RA+ cells excluded.

This clonotype originated in a man in his thirties or forties in good health. V gene TRBV4-1 combines with J gene TRBJ2-5, with D hard to call. The specimen sequenced was naive CD8+ T cells sorted from blood. CDR3 bases: TGCGCCAGCAGCCAAGTTGCCTGCCAAGAGACCCAGTACTTC. It translates to CASSQVACQETQYF.